The present T cell receptor beta chain was sequenced within a study of blood T cell repertoires in COVID-19. Whole-study context: The cDNA or gDNA used as material had been derived from T cells, B-cell-depleted T cells, or PBMCs.

V shed 2 bases and J shed 4 bases, with 14 bases lying between them. The CDR3 loop spans 15 amino acids. Germline CDR1 and CDR2: MNHEY and SMNVEV (reference sequence). Clones were sequenced by immunoSEQ multiplex PCR, and TCRdb holds only the in-frame ones, with some missing. The sample holds roughly 80,000 clones, roughly 84% seen once. The receptor comes from a woman aged 80 or over with acute or convalescent COVID-19. The material sequenced was peripheral blood. The chain carries TRBV27 and TRBJ1-2; tentatively, D is TRBD1 (6 bases). The CDR3 is CASSLGGALGYGYTF. Here the CDR3 DNA reads TGTGCCAGCAGTTTAGGGGGGGCACTAGGCTATGGCTACACCTTC.